These 16 T cell receptor beta chains share one sample of origin, sequenced in a study of blood T cell repertoires in COVID-19. TCRdb's copy holds only in-frame clones and misses some; the assay was immunoSEQ multiplex PCR. The table shows some 95,000 clones, with approximately 80% occurring only once. Sequenced sample: peripheral blood. All receptors derive from a man in his 70s with acute or convalescent COVID-19.

The CDR3 reads CAISESDSLGSGYTF. For the CDR3, the DNA is TGTGCCATCAGTGAGTCAGACAGCCTTGGCAGTGGCTACACCTTC. This sequence joins TRBV10-3 and TRBJ1-2; D possibly corresponds to TRBD1 (5 bases). CDR1 and CDR2 from the germline V gene are ENHRY and SYGVKD. The V gene lost 0 bases and the J gene lost 7 bases, with 15 bases spanning the gap. There are 15 residues in the CDR3.

This chain links TRBV5-1 with TRBJ1-2, with D perhaps matching TRBD1 (6 bases). There are 14 residues in the CDR3. V lost 0 bases to trimming and J lost 6 bases, with 12 bases between them. Germline V CDR1 and CDR2: SGHRS, YFSETQ. CDR3 residues: CASSLAQGYDGYTF. The CDR3 bases are TGCGCCAGCAGCTTGGCTCAGGGGTATGATGGCTACACCTTC.

The chain employs TRBV24-1 and TRBJ1-4, with D uncertain. V was cut by 4 bases and J by 3 bases, with 11 bases left in between. The CDR3 runs to 15 residues. CDR1 is KGHDR, CDR2 SFDVKD, per germline. CDR3 in DNA: TGTGCCACCAGTGACCGCACTGAGCCTAATGAAAAACTGTTTTTT. Its protein product is CATSDRTEPNEKLFF.

The gene calls are TRBV3-1 (or the pseudogene TRBV3-2) and TRBJ2-7, with 8 bases matching TRBD1. Per the germline V gene, CDR1 is LGHDT and CDR2 is YNNKEL (reference sequence). The V segment lost 2 bases and the J segment 5 bases; nucleotides outside the gene matches: 8. CDR3 length: 15 amino acids. Written as DNA, the CDR3 is TGTGCCAGCAGCCAAACCGGACAGGGTCTTAACGAGCAGTACTTC. This gives the protein CASSQTGQGLNEQYF.

This chain uses TRBV5-1 with TRBJ1-3; possible D gene TRBD1, 5 bases. CDR3 length: 14 residues. The germline V and J ends were trimmed by 3 bases and 0 bases, with 7 bases remaining between them. Germline CDR1 is SGHRS and CDR2 is YFSETQ. The CDR3 protein is CASSSQGSGNTIYF. As DNA, the CDR3 is TGCGCCAGCAGCTCTCAGGGCTCTGGAAACACCATATATTTT.

The chain is built from TRBV19 and TRBJ2-7, with TRBD1 matching 11 bases. Germline V gives CDR1 LNHDA, CDR2 SQIVND (reference sequence). V lost 5 bases and J lost 3; bases outside the gene matches: 3. The CDR3 runs to 14 residues. CDR3: CASSPGTGGYEQYF. The CDR3 coding sequence is TGTGCCAGTAGTCCCGGGACAGGGGGCTACGAGCAGTACTTC.

The sample holds one count of this clone. This chain uses TRBV6-5 with TRBJ2-2, with 8 bases fitting TRBD1. Losses at the gene ends were 6 bases for V and 1 base for J; bases not matched to a gene: 4. The V gene's germline CDR1 is MNHEY and CDR2 SVGAGI. This CDR3 is 15 amino acids long. The CDR3 nucleotides read TGTGCCAGCAGGGGACAGGCTTTGAACACCGGGGAGCTGTTTTTT. It specifies CASRGQALNTGELFF.

V and J are TRBV5-1 and TRBJ2-6; tentative D call: TRBD1 (6 bases). The CDR3 runs to 19 residues. The V gene lost 3 bases and the J gene lost 2 bases, with 21 bases spanning the gap. Germline lookup yields CDR1 SGHRS and CDR2 YFSETQ. The CDR3 reads CASSWGPGQRSAGANVLTF. The CDR3 nucleotides are TGCGCCAGCAGCTGGGGGCCCGGACAGAGGTCAGCTGGGGCCAACGTCCTGACTTTC.

This chain links TRBV19 with TRBJ1-1, with 8 bases aligning to TRBD1. The CDR3 loop spans 14 amino acids. The ends lost 6 bases at V and 5 bases at J; junction bases unmatched: 8. Germline V gene data show CDR1 as LNHDA and CDR2 as SQIVND (reference sequence). In nucleotides, the CDR3 is TGTGCCAGTAGCCGACAGGGGAAGGAGACTGAAGCTTTCTTT. Protein sequence: CASSRQGKETEAFF. The full variable domain, completed using reference TRBV19 and TRBJ1-1, is DGGITQSPKYLFRKEGQNVTLSCEQNLNHDAMYWYRQDPGQGLRLIYYSQIVNDFQKGDIAEGYSVSREKKESFPLTVTSAQKNPTAFYLCASSRQGKETEAFFGQGTRLTVV.

The rearrangement uses TRBV15 and TRBJ1-2; tentatively, D is TRBD1 (6 bases). CDR1 and CDR2 from the germline V gene are LNHNV and YYDKDF (reference sequence). V was shortened by 1 base and J by 6 bases, with 24 bases between the two germline ends. This CDR3 has 18 amino acids. In nucleotides, the CDR3 is TGTGCCACCAGCAGAGTGGGGACCCTAGGGACGGGGGGCAATGGCTACACCTTC. Its translation is CATSRVGTLGTGGNGYTF.

The rearrangement joins TRBV2 to TRBJ1-5; 7 nucleotides agree with TRBD1. Germline V gene data show CDR1 as SNHLY and CDR2 as FYNNEI. The CDR3 is made up of 15 amino acids. After removal of 2 bases from V and 3 bases from J, the junction contained 4 bases not matched to a gene. In DNA, the CDR3 is TGTGCCAGCAGTGAAAACAGGGGCCACAATCAGCCCCAGCATTTT. Translated: CASSENRGHNQPQHF.

This chain joins TRBV5-8 and TRBJ1-5, with D hard to call. Germline CDR1 and CDR2: SGHTS and YDEGEE. The CDR3 loop spans 15 amino acids. V was shortened by 4 bases and J by 1 base, with 12 bases between the two germline ends. In nucleotides, the CDR3 is TGTGCCAGCAGCCCGTCTTTTGGCAGCAATCAGCCCCAGCATTTT. It yields the protein CASSPSFGSNQPQHF.

Here the CDR3 reads CASSEGASNQPQHF. The CDR3 nucleotides are TGTGCCAGCAGTGAAGGGGCCAGCAATCAGCCCCAGCATTTT. The rearrangement joins TRBV2 to TRBJ1-5; D is undetermined. Looked up from germline, CDR1 is SNHLY and CDR2 is FYNNEI. Trimming shortened V by 1 base and J by 1 base, and 5 bases separated the two germline ends. This CDR3 comprises 14 residues.

The chain recombines TRBV7-9 with TRBJ2-7; TRBD1 matches at 8 bases. CDR1 SEHNR and CDR2 FQNEAQ come from the germline V gene (reference sequence). Germline trimming cut 1 base from V and 2 bases from J; bases unmatched to any gene: 7. The CDR3 runs 16 residues. The CDR3: CASSLGEGTGAYEQYF. In DNA, the CDR3 is TGTGCCAGCAGCTTAGGTGAGGGGACAGGCGCCTACGAGCAGTACTTC.

The rearrangement joins TRBV30 to TRBJ1-1, with D uncertain. This CDR3 is built from 13 residues. V was shortened by 0 bases and J by 4 bases, with 9 bases between the two germline ends. From germline, CDR1 is GTSNPN and CDR2 SVGIG (reference sequence). The CDR3 spells CAWSVLELTEAFF. Written as DNA, the CDR3 is TGTGCCTGGAGTGTCCTCGAACTCACTGAAGCTTTCTTT.

The rearrangement links TRBV6-1 to TRBJ2-6; D is possibly TRBD2 (6 bases). Trimming took 5 bases from V and 0 from J, leaving 8 bases between them. This CDR3 is 15 amino acids long. The germline V gene encodes CDR1 MNHNS and CDR2 SASEGT. In DNA form, the CDR3 reads TGTGCCAGCAGTTCAGCGGGCTCTGGGGCCAACGTCCTGACTTTC. It yields the protein CASSSAGSGANVLTF.